This T cell receptor (beta chain) was captured in a study of a mutant IDH1 vaccine in newly diagnosed glioma. About the research overall: Vaccines were first given 4-6 weeks after radiotherapy alone, or with temozolomide cycles. Prior therapy was radiotherapy, temozolomide, or both; most received both. Study-wide results and limits: The authors found pseudoprogression apparently unrelated to changes in top peripheral T cell clonotypes.

The germline V gene encodes CDR1 SGDLS and CDR2 YYNGEE. The CDR3 has 16 amino acids. Deletions cut 4 bases from V and 0 bases from J, with 11 bases between. Repertoires were generated with immunoSEQ multiplex PCR, while TCRdb's copy carries only in-frame clones and drops some. The profile covers fewer than 70,000 clones, with 83% appearing a single time and 3.8% taken by the ten largest. The sample's time point: week 47, end of study. All doses held 300 ug of mutant IDH1 20-mer peptide, with topical imiquimod. Comments on this clone: Its antigen is currently unknown.

Here the sequenced sample was PBMCs, taken from a glioma patient whose treatment included an IDH1 peptide vaccine. J is TRBJ2-6 and V is TRBV9; D is perhaps TRBD1 or TRBD2 (5 bases each). The source of this sequence is a man aged 25-45 years with glioma. The CDR3: CASSRDAASGANVLTF. CDR3 coding DNA: TGTGCCAGCAGCAGGGACGCAGCCTCTGGGGCCAACGTCCTGACTTTC.